This TCR beta chain appears in the sequencing data of a study of EBV T-cell therapy then PD-1 blockade in nasopharyngeal carcinoma. Data came from immunoSEQ multiplex PCR; TCRdb stores just in-frame clones and leaves some out. Of more than 20,000 clones listed, about 79% were seen once; the top ten hold roughly 24%. As for treatment: AdE1-LMPpoly-expanded autologous EBV-specific T-cell therapy followed by anti-PD-1 nivolumab. About this clone itself: Its antigen is currently unknown.

The sequence was obtained from a man in his forties with nasopharyngeal carcinoma. Sequenced material: CD8+ T cells from blood, taken at day -245 from a patient whose treatment included autologous EBV-specific T cells and nivolumab.

The CDR3 coding sequence is TGTGCCACCAGCGAAGACGGACAGACGAATGAAAAACTGTTTTTT. Translating it yields CATSEDGQTNEKLFF. V and J are TRBV24-1 and TRBJ1-4; D may be TRBD1 (6 bases). V was trimmed by 7 bases and J by 5 bases, leaving 16 bases between them. CDR1 is KGHDR and CDR2 is SFDVKD in the germline V gene. This CDR3 region has 15 residues.